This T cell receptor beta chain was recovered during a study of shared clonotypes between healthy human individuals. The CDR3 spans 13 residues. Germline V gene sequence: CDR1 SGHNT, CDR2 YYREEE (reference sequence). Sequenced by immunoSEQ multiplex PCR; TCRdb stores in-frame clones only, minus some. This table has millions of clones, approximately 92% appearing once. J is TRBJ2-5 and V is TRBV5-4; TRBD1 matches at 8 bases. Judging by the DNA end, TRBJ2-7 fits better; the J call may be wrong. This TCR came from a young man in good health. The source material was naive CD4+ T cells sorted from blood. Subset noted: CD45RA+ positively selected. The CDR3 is CAGRRQGSYEQYF. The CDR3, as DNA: TGTGCCGGTCGTCGACAGGGGTCCTACGAGCAGTACTTC.